These 2 T cell receptor beta chains share one sample of origin, sequenced in a study of blood T cells in healthy people across ages (dated by TCRdb to between 2015 and 2016). Libraries were prepared through 5' RACE. The run used an Illumina HiSeq 2500. A second about 7 to 12 cycle PCR used a sample-barcoded 5' primer and a J-beta primer mix. In TCRdb, the public reads were trimmed at Q25 with fastp and aligned with MiXCR, with productive beta chains retained. Each CDR3 protein gets just one entry, which takes the most common genes and DNA from the rows behind it. This sample has hundreds of thousands of distinct CDR3 sequences in its table, and approximately 30% of those were observed once. The ten biggest clones cover about a sixth of the sample. The sequenced sample consisted of blood. The receptor source for this set is a woman older than 75 in good health.

As to this clonotype: Given a much more abundant clone one base away, this may be a read error. The chain employs TRBV12-3 or TRBV12-4 and TRBJ2-1; D is perhaps TRBD2 (6 bases). The CDR3 consists of 13 residues. Trimming took 6 bases from V and 13 from J, leaving 19 bases between them. CDR3 sequence reads: CASSLQRVETQFF. CDR3 in DNA: TGTGCCAGCAGCTTACAGCGGGTAGAGACCCAGTTCTTC.

This clonotype showed up just a few times. A much bigger clone sits one base away, suggesting this may be a read error. This chain uses TRBV6-5 with TRBJ1-2; D gene ambiguous. The V and J ends lost 2 bases and 4 bases respectively, with 17 bases between them. The CDR3 has 16 amino acids. CDR1 and CDR2 (germline): MNHEY, SVGAGI. The CDR3 loop reads CASSYTAALTPYGYTF. The CDR3 DNA sequence: TGTGCCAGCAGTTACACGGCCGCTCTCACCCCCTATGGCTACACCTTC.